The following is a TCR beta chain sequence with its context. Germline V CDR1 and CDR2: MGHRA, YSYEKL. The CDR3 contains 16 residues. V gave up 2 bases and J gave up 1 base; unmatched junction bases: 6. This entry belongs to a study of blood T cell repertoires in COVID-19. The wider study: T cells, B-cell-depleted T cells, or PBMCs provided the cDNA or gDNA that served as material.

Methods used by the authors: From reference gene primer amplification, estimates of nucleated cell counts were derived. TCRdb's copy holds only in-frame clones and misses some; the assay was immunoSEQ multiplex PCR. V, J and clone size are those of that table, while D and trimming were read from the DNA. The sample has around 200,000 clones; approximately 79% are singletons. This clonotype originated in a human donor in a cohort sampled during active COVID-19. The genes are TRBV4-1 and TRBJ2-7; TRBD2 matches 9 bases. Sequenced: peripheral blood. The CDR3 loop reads CASSQWLTSGSYEQYF. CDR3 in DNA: TGCGCCAGCAGCCAATGGTTGACTAGCGGTTCCTACGAGCAGTACTTC.